This T cell receptor beta chain was recovered during a study of cytomegalovirus exposure and HLA in healthy donors. This PCR relied on a set of 60 Vbeta primers and 13 Jbeta primers. The assay was immunoSEQ multiplex PCR, and TCRdb's table has in-frame clones only and misses some. Of about 120,000 clones detected, 9% to 10% appear once; the ten largest clones hold 2.5% to 3.5%. This clone showed up just a few times. The CDR3 loop spans 16 amino acids. CDR1 is SEHNR, CDR2 FQNEAQ, per germline (reference sequence). V lost 5 bases and J lost 1, with 18 bases in between. The rearrangement uses TRBV7-9 and TRBJ2-7, with D maybe TRBD2 (6 bases). This receptor was taken from a man aged 25-40 years in good health and CMV-seronegative. The specimen was PBMCs. The CDR3 sequence is CASSARGGGESYEQYF. Written as DNA, the CDR3 is TGTGCCAGCAGCGCCCGGGGTGGCGGGGAGTCCTACGAGCAGTACTTC. Variable domain in full (rest from reference TRBV7-9 and TRBJ2-7): DTGVSQNPRHKITKRGQNVTFRCDPISEHNRLYWYRQTLGQGPEFLTYFQNEAQLEKSRLLSDRFSAERPKGSFSTLEIQRTEQGDSAMYLCASSARGGGESYEQYFGPGTRLTVT.